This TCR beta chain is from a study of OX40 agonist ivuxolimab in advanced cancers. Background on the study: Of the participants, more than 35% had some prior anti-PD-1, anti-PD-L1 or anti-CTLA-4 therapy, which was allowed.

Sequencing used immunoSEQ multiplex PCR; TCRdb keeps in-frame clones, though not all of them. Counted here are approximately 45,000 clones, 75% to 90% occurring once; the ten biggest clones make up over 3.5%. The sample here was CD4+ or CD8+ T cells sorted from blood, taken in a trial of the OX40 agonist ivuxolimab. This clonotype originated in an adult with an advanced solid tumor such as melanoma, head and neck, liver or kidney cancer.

The CDR3: CATNPGRNEQFF. The CDR3 DNA sequence: TGTGCCACCAACCCGGGTCGGAATGAGCAGTTCTTC. The genes are TRBV15 and TRBJ2-1; unclear D gene. Deletions cut 7 bases from V and 7 bases from J, with 11 bases between. This CDR3 comprises 12 residues. Germline V gene data show CDR1 as LNHNV and CDR2 as YYDKDF (reference sequence).